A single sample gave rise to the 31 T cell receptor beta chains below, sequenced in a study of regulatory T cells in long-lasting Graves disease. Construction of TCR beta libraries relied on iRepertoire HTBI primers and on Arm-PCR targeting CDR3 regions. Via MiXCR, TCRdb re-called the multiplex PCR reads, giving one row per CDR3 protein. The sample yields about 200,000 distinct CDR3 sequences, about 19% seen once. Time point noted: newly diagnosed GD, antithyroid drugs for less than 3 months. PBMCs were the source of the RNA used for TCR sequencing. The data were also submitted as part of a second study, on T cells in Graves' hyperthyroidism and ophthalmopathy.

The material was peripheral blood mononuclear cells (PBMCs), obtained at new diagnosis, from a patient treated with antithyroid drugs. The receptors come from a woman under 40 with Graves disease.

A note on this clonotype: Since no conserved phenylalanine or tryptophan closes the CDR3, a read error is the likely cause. The CDR3 DNA follows: TGCAGTGCCCACCCCGACCTTAATCGCCCCTACGGGCAGTACTAC. Its protein product is CSAHPDLNRPYGQYY. The genes are TRBV20-1 and TRBJ2-7; D is unresolved. CDR1 is DFQATT and CDR2 is SNEGSKA in the germline V gene (reference sequence). The CDR3 covers 15 residues.

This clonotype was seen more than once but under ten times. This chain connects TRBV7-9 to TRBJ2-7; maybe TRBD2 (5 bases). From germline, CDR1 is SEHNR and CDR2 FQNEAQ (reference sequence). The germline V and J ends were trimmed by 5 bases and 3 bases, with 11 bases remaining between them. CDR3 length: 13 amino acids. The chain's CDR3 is CASSLGVHYEQYF. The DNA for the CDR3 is TGTGCCAGCAGCCTGGGAGTTCACTACGAGCAGTACTTC.

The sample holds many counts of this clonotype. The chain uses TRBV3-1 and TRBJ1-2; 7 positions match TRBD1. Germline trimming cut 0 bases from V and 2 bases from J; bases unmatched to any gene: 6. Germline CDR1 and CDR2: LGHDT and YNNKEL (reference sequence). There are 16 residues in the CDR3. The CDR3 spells CASSQDPGQPNYGYTF. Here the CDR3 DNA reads TGTGCCAGCAGCCAAGATCCGGGACAGCCCAACTATGGCTACACCTTC.

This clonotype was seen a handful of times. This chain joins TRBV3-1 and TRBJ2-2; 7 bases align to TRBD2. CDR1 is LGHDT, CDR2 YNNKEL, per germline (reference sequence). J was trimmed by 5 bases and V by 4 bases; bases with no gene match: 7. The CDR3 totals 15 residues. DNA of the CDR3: TGTGCCAGCAGCCCCCGGGAGGATTGGACCGGGGAGCTGTTTTTT. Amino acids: CASSPREDWTGELFF.

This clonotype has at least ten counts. For the CDR3, the DNA is TGTGCCAGCAGGAGGGACAGCCGTAGCACAGATACGCAGTATTTT. Translated: CASRRDSRSTDTQYF. The J gene is TRBJ2-3, the V gene TRBV12-3 or TRBV12-4, with 7 bases aligning to TRBD1. The V gene end was trimmed by 6 bases and the J gene end by 0 bases; junction bases not matched to a gene: 6. This CDR3 contains 15 residues.

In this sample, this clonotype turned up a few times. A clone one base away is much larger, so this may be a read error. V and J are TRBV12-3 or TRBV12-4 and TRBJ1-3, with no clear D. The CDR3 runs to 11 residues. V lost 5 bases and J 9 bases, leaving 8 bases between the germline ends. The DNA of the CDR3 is TGTGCCAGCAGTCCCCAGGCCACCATATATTTT. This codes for CASSPQATIYF.

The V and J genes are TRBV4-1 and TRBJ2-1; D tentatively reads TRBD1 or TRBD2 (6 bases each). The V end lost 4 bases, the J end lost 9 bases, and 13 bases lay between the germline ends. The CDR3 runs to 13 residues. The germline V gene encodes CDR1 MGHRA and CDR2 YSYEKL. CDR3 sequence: CASSRGGGSEQFF. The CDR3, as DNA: TGCGCCAGCAGCCGAGGAGGGGGAAGTGAGCAGTTCTTC.

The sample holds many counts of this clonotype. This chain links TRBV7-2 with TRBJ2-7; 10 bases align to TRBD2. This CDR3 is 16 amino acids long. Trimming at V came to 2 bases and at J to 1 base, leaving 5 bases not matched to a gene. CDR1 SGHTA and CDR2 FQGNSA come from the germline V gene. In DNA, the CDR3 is TGTGCCAGCAGCTTAACCCCTAGCGGGAGTTCCTACGAGCAGTACTTC. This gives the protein CASSLTPSGSSYEQYF.

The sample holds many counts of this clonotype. CDR3 coding DNA: TGTGCTAGTGGCCCAGAGGGCGGAAACACCATATATTTT. Residues: CASGPEGGNTIYF. This chain joins TRBV12-5 and TRBJ1-3; D is uncertain. V shed 6 bases and J shed 4 bases, with 10 bases lying between them. The CDR3 runs to 13 residues. From germline, CDR1 is LGHNT and CDR2 FRNRAP.

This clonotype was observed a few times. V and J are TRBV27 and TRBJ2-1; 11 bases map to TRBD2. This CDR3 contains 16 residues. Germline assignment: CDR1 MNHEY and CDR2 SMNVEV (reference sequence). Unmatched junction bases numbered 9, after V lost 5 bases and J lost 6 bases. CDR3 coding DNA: TGTGCCAGCAGTCGTCCCACTAGCGGGAGTCCCAATGAGCAGTTCTTC. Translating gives CASSRPTSGSPNEQFF.

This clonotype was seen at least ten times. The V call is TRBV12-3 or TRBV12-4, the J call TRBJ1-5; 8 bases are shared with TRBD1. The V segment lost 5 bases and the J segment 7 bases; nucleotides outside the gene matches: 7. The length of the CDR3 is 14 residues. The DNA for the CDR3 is TGTGCCAGCAGTGAACAGGGGGGAGCGCAGCCCCAGCATTTT. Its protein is CASSEQGGAQPQHF.

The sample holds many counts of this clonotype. CDR3 sequence reads: CASSKCMLDRASFYEQYF. CDR3 sequence (DNA): TGTGCCAGCAGTAAGTGCATGTTGGACAGGGCCTCTTTCTACGAGCAGTACTTC. This chain joins TRBV27 and TRBJ2-7, with 8 bases identical to TRBD1. This CDR3 comprises 18 residues. Losses at the gene ends were 5 bases for V and 3 bases for J; bases not matched to a gene: 18. The germline V gene has CDR1 MNHEY and CDR2 SMNVEV (reference sequence).

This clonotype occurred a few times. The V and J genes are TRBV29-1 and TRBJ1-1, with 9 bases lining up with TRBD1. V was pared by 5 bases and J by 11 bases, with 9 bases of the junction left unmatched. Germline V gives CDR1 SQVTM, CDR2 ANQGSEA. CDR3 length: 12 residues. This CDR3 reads CSVTDRTGAAFF. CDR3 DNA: TGCAGCGTTACGGACAGGACAGGGGCGGCTTTCTTT.

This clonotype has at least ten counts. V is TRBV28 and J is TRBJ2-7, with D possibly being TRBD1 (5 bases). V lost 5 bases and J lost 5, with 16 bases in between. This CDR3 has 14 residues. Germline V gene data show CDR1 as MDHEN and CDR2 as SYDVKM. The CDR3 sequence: CASSLLVRAHEQYF. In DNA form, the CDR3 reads TGTGCCAGCAGTCTCCTGGTCAGGGCCCACGAGCAGTACTTC.

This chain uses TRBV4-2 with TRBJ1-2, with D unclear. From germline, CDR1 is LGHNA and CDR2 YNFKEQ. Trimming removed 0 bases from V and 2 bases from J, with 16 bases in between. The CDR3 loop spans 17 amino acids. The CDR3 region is CASSQDAFGGGNYGYTF. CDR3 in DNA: TGTGCCAGCAGCCAAGATGCGTTTGGCGGTGGCAACTATGGCTACACCTTC.

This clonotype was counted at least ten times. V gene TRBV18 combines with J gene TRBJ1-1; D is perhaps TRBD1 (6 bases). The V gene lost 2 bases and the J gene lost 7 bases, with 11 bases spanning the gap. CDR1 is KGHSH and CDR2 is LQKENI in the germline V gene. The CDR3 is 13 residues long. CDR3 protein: CASSPELDSEAFF. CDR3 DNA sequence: TGTGCCAGCTCACCAGAGCTGGACAGTGAAGCTTTCTTT.

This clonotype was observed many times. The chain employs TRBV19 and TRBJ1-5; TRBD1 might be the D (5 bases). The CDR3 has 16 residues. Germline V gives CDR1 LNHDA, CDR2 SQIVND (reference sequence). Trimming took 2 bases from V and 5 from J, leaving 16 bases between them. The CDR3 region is CASSILRGIVYQPQHF. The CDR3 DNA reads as TGTGCCAGTAGTATATTGCGGGGGATCGTCTATCAGCCCCAGCATTTT.

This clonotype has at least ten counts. The CDR3 region is CASSLWTGGGYEQYF. CDR3 bases: TGTGCCAGCAGTTTATGGACAGGGGGCGGGTACGAGCAGTACTTC. The chain couples TRBV28 to TRBJ2-7; 10 bases line up with TRBD1. The CDR3 is made up of 15 amino acids. With 0 bases clipped from V and 4 bases from J, the junction kept 3 bases outside the gene matches. Germline V gives CDR1 MDHEN, CDR2 SYDVKM.

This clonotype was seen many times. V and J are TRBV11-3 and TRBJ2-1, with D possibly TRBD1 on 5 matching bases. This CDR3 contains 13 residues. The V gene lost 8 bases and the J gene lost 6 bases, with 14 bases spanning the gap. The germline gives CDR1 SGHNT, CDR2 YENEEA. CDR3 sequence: CASGVPQGNEQFF. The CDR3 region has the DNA TGTGCCAGCGGGGTCCCCCAGGGCAATGAGCAGTTCTTC. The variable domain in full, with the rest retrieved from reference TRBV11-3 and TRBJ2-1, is EAGVVQSPRYKIIEKKQPVAFWCNPISGHNTLYWYLQNLGQGPELLIRYENEEAVDDSQLPKDRFSAERLKGVDSTLKIQPAELGDSAVYLCASGVPQGNEQFFGPGTRLTVL.

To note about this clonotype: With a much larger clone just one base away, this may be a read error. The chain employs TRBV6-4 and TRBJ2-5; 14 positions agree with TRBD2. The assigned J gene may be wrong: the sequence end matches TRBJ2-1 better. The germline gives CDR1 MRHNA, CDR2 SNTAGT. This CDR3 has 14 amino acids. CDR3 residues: CASSATSGGDEQFF. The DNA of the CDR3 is TGTGCCAGCAGTGCGACTAGCGGGGGGGATGAGCAGTTCTTC.

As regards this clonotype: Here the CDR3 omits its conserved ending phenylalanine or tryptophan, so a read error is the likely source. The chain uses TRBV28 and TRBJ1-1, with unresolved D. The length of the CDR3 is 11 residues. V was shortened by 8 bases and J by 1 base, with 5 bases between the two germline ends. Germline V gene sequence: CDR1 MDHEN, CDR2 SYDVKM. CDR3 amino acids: CASEGNTEAFL. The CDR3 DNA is TGTGCCAGCGAGGGGAACACTGAAGCTTTCCTT.

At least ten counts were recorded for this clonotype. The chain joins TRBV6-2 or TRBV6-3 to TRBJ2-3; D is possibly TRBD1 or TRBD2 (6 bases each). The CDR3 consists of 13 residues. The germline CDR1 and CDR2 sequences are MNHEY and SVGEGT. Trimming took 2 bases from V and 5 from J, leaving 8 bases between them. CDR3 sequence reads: CASSYRGQDTQYF. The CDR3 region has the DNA TGTGCCAGCAGTTACCGGGGGCAAGATACGCAGTATTTT.

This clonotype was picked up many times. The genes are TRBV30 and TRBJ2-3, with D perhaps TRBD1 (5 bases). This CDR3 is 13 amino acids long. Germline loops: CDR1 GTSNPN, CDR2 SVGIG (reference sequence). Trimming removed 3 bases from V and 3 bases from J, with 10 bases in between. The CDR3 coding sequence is TGTGCCTGGAGGGGCAGGGTGACAGATACGCAGTATTTT. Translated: CAWRGRVTDTQYF.

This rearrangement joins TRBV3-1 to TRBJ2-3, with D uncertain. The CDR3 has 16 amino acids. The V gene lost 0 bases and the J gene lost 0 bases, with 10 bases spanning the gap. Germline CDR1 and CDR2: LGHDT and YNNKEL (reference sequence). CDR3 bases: TGTGCCAGCAGCCAAGATACTGTACTCAGCACAGATACGCAGTATTTT. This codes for CASSQDTVLSTDTQYF.

The CDR3 protein is CASTGTNYNEQFF. For the CDR3, the DNA is TGTGCCAGCACCGGGACTAACTACAATGAGCAGTTCTTC. The V call is TRBV2, the J call TRBJ2-1, with 7 positions matching TRBD2. With 7 bases clipped from V and 3 bases from J, the junction kept 3 bases outside the gene matches. CDR3 length: 13 amino acids. CDR1 SNHLY and CDR2 FYNNEI come from the germline V gene.

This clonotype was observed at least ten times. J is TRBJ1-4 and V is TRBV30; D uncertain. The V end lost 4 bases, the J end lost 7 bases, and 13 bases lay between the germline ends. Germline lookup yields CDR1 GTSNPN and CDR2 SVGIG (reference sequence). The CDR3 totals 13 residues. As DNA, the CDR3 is TGTGCCTGGAACAGAGGACTGCTTGAAAAACTGTTTTTT. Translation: CAWNRGLLEKLFF.

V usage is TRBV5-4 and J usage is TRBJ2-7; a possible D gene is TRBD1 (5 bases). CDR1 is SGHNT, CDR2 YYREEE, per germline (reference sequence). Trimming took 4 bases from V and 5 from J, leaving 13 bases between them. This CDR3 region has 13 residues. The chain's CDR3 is CASSPPGLNEQYF. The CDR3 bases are TGTGCCAGCAGCCCTCCAGGGTTGAACGAGCAGTACTTC.

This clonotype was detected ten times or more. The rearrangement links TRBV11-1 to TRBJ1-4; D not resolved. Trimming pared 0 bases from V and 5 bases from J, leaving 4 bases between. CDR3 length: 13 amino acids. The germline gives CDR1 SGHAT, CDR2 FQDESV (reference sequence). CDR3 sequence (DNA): TGTGCCAGCAGCTTAGCCGGGAATGAAAAACTGTTTTTT. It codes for CASSLAGNEKLFF.

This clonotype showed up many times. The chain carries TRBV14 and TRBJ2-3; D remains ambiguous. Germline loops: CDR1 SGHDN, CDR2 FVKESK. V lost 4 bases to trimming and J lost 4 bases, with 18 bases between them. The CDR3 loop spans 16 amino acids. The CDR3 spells CASSLGPGKGSDTQYF. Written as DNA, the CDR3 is TGTGCCAGCAGCCTAGGACCTGGCAAGGGATCAGATACGCAGTATTTT.

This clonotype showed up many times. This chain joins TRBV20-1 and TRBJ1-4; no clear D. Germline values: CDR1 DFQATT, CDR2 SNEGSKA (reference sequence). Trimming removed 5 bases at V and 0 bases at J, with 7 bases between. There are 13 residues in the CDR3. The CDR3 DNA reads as TGCAGTGCTTTACAATCAACTAATGAAAAACTGTTTTTT. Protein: CSALQSTNEKLFF.

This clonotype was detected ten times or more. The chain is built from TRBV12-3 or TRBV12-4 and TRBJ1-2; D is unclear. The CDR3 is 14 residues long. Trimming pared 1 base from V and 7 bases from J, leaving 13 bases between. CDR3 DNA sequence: TGTGCCAGCAGTTTAGGGCGGCGTTCGAGTGGCTACACCTTC. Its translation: CASSLGRRSSGYTF.